This T cell receptor beta chain was recovered during a study of CD8 T cells in Susac syndrome (dated by TCRdb to between 2019 and 2020). For the study in its entirety: Among the sequenced Susac syndrome patients, about 6 had clinically active disease and roughly 8 were in clinical remission. Whether CD8+ T cell activation and differentiation in Susac syndrome was antigen driven was tested using repertoire sequencing. At the time of blood withdrawal, Susac syndrome patients were either therapy-naive, taking corticosteroids (with some also receiving IVIg), or on IVIg alone.

Peripheral blood CD8+ and CD4+ T cells from healthy donors, Susac syndrome patients and multiple sclerosis patients were profiled by high-throughput TCR beta sequencing. The Susac syndrome patients fulfilled recently defined diagnostic criteria for definite or probable disease. Bulk CD8+ and CD4+ T cells were purified by magnetic negative isolation, whereas CD8+ TEMRA cells were enriched by FACS. Blood was drawn into EDTA tubes, processed within 24 hours, and PBMCs were isolated by density gradient centrifugation. PBMCs destined for TCR sequencing were cryopreserved in liquid nitrogen and later thawed in a 37 °C water bath. Purity of sorted or isolated CD4+, CD8+ and CD8+ TEMRA cells was at least 90%. Trimming takes 0 bases off V and 2 bases off J; junction bases not matched to a gene: 3. From a lookup of the germline V gene, CDR1 and CDR2 are SGHRS and YFSETQ. Inclusive of the bounding cysteine and phenylalanine, the CDR3 is 16 residues long. Here the CDR3 DNA is all that survives: 48 bases in frame from base 1.

A word on this clonotype: The antigen it recognizes is unknown. No base quality values were provided; no much bigger clone lies one nucleotide off.

What the study reported, not specific to this receptor: The number of individuals in the TCR sequencing and HLA analysis was recognized as being relatively small. The CD4+ T cell repertoire of patients with Susac syndrome showed no detectable clonal expansion.

RNA was extracted using the RNeasy kit, and roughly 0.45 to 1 microgram was reverse transcribed with random hexamers. TCR beta CDR3 regions were amplified with the immunoSEQ multiplex PCR assay covering 54 Vbeta and 13 Jbeta segments. PCR amplification bias was corrected by using a synthetic template baseline for primer optimization and computational correction. The authors processed their data as follows. Reads were annotated to V, D and J genes according to IMGT and were analyzed with immunoSEQ Analyzer, with only productive sequences retained. To calculate clonality, Shannon entropy was normalized by log2 of the number of productive unique sequences and then subtracted from one. For each patient and control, public and private clones were evaluated within the 100 most prevalent clones. Susac-specific clones were defined as absent from healthy and MS cohorts, 800 to 1,200 published viral clones and other ImmuneACCESS disease sequences. Using fastp at Q25 and MiXCR, TCRdb reprocessed the public reads and kept productive beta chains. Rows with a matching CDR3 protein are joined into one entry that keeps the most common DNA and genes. The V and J calls, along with clone size, are taken from TCRdb and not from the paper's own processing. The sample table shows approximately 180,000 distinct CDR3 sequences, and 91% are seen once. 0.075% to 0.095% of the sample lies in the top ten.

This chain is built from TRBV5-1 and TRBJ1-2; TRBD1 fits 11 bases in the junction. The sequenced sample was CD4+ T cells from PBMCs. The receptor was derived from a human donor with Susac syndrome. The sequence in DNA is TGCGCCAGCAGCTTGGGGACAGGGGGCTCGAACTATGGCTACACCTTC. Its protein reads: CASSLGTGGSNYGYTF. With the portions outside the CDR3 filled from the reference TRBV5-1 and TRBJ1-2 genes, the complete variable region becomes KAGVTQTPRYLIKTRGQQVTLSCSPISGHRSVSWYQQTPGQGLQFLFEYFSETQRNKGNFPGRFSGRQFSNSRSEMNVSTLELGDSALYLCASSLGTGGSNYGYTFGSGTRLTVV.